This TCR beta chain was sequenced during a study of blood T cell repertoires in COVID-19. Germline V gives CDR1 KGHSH, CDR2 LQKENI. The CDR3 consists of 16 residues. Trimming removed 3 bases from V and 1 base from J; junction bases left unmatched: 6. Clones were sequenced by immunoSEQ multiplex PCR, and TCRdb holds only the in-frame ones, with some missing. The data show about 220,000 clones, with about 81% seen just once and less than 6% held by the top ten. The rearrangement links TRBV18 to TRBJ1-1, with 9 bases lining up with TRBD1. Source material: peripheral blood. The receptor was isolated from a woman aged 70-85 years with COVID-19, enrolled during active disease. In DNA form, the CDR3 reads TGTGCCAGCTCACCTTACAGGGACAGGGCGAACACTGAAGCTTTCTTT. This encodes CASSPYRDRANTEAFF. Full variable domain (missing parts from reference TRBV18 and TRBJ1-1): NAGVMQNPRHLVRRRGQEARLRCSPMKGHSHVYWYRQLPEEGLKFMVYLQKENIIDESGMPKERFSAEFPKEGPSILRIQQVVRGDSAAYFCASSPYRDRANTEAFFGQGTRLTVV.